These 31 T cell receptor beta chains were sequenced from one sample in a study of T cell clonality in common variable immunodeficiency (dated by TCRdb to 2015 to 2017). Library creation used the immunoSEQ multiplex PCR assay. TCRdb holds this immuneACCESS table with in-frame rearrangements only. Some clones are missing; in checked studies, unresolved V genes explain under half, and the rest has no known cause. Across this sample, fewer than 30,000 clones were tabulated and none appeared just once. The ten largest clones add up to around 3% of the sample. Results and caveats for the whole study, not just this receptor: CVID TCRbeta sequences were reported to have fewer deletions and N-nucleotide insertions and to lack highly modified clones with 13 or more V deletions.

These receptors have no known antigen. The sample taken for sequencing was peripheral blood mononuclear cells. These receptors originate from a human donor with common variable immunodeficiency.

The sample holds a few counts of this clone. The CDR3 extends 3 residues past the end of the read, so its final part is completed from the germline J gene. The chain uses TRBV5-1 and TRBJ2-5; tentative D call: TRBD2 (6 bases). CDR3 length: 14 residues. Between the trimmed V and J ends, which lost 1 base and 2 bases, there was a span of 9 bases. CDR1 is SGHRS and CDR2 is YFSETQ in the germline V gene. CDR3: CASSLTSRQETQYF. The CDR3 DNA, read in part, is TGCGCCAGCAGCTTGACTAGCCGACAAGAGACC.

This clone came up many times. The read finishes 3 residues shy of the CDR3 end, and the germline J gene is used to complete it. This sequence joins TRBV6-2 or TRBV6-3 and TRBJ1-1; D ambiguous. The ends were cut back, 7 bases at V and 0 bases at J, with 9 bases in the middle. The CDR3 has 13 amino acids. CDR1 is MNHEY and CDR2 is SVGEGT in the germline V gene. CDR3: CASINRLNTEAFF. Partial CDR3 DNA: TGTGCCAGCATTAACCGGTTGAACACTGAA.

This clone was recorded at least ten times. Read coverage stops 3 residues before the CDR3 terminus; the germline J gene supplies the remainder. The rearrangement joins TRBV5-1 to TRBJ1-1; D might be TRBD1 (6 bases). This CDR3 has 14 residues. Between the trimmed V and J ends, which lost 4 bases and 1 base, there was a span of 11 bases. CDR1 and CDR2 (germline): SGHRS, YFSETQ. The CDR3 here is CASSGDTTNTEAFF. The part of the CDR3 DNA that was read is TGCGCCAGCAGCGGGGACACAACGAACACTGAA.

This clone turned up a few times. The CDR3 is cut off 3 residues early in the read; its end comes from the germline J gene. The chain recombines TRBV19 with TRBJ1-6, with no clear D. The CDR3 is made up of 14 amino acids. Looked up from germline, CDR1 is LNHDA and CDR2 is SQIVND (reference sequence). The V end was cut by 3 bases, the J end by 6 bases, with 9 bases between. The sequenced part of the CDR3 DNA is TGTGCCAGTAGTATCCAGGCGGGTAATTCACCC. This gives the protein CASSIQAGNSP. The whole CDR3 is CASSIQAGNSPLHF.

This clone was picked up many times. With the read ending 3 residues before the CDR3 end, the germline J gene is used to fill in that end. The chain recombines TRBV27 with TRBJ1-5, with D unresolved. There are 15 residues in the CDR3. V dropped 4 bases and J dropped 4 bases, with 14 bases sitting between them. CDR1 and CDR2 from the germline V gene are MNHEY and SMNVEV (reference sequence). The CDR3 region is CASSSSAGKNQPQHF. The DNA read from the CDR3 is TGTGCCAGCAGTTCCTCGGCAGGTAAAAATCAGCCC.

This clone was recorded at least ten times. Coverage ceases 3 residues before the CDR3 finishes, and the germline J gene fills in the end. This rearrangement joins TRBV7-6 to TRBJ2-5; D perhaps matches TRBD1 (6 bases). This CDR3 has 15 amino acids. Per germline, CDR1 SGHVS and CDR2 FNYEAQ. Trimming stripped 6 bases from V and 2 bases from J, with 16 bases between. CDR3 bases read: TGTGCCAGCAGTCACAGGGCCGGTGGACAAGAGACC. Translated: CASSHRAGGQET. The full CDR3 protein is CASSHRAGGQETQYF.

This clone occurred many times. The CDR3 is cut off 3 residues early in the read; its end comes from the germline J gene. The chain employs TRBV19 and TRBJ2-5, with TRBD2 identical over 10 bases. There are 14 residues in the CDR3. The junction had 5 bases not matched to a gene; V was cut back by 3 bases and J by 7 bases. Germline V gene sequence: CDR1 LNHDA, CDR2 SQIVND (reference sequence). CDR3 DNA, as far as it was read: TGTGCCAGTAGTATTCTAGCGGGAGAGGGGACC. Translating it yields CASSILAGEGT. The full CDR3 is CASSILAGEGTQYF.

Turning to this clone: The CDR3 end is not reached by the read, which stops 3 residues before it; the germline J gene fills it in. This chain joins TRBV20-1 and TRBJ2-5; no definite D call. The CDR3 has 12 amino acids. V lost 2 bases and J lost 7, with 11 bases in between. CDR1 DFQATT and CDR2 SNEGSKA come from the germline V gene (reference sequence). This chain's CDR3 is CSARPPGGTQYF. The part of the CDR3 DNA that was read is TGCAGTGCTAGACCCCCCGGTGGGACC.

This clone was found many times. The CDR3 end falls 3 residues outside the read, so it is completed with the germline J gene. The chain is built from TRBV5-1 and TRBJ1-6, with D hard to call. CDR1 and CDR2 (germline): SGHRS, YFSETQ. There are 15 residues in the CDR3. Trimming cost V 0 bases and J 8 bases, with 12 bases left between them. CDR3: CASSLGARTDSPLHF. Partial CDR3 DNA: TGCGCCAGCAGCTTGGGGGCTCGTACCGATTCACCC.

The sample holds many counts of this clone. The read is 3 residues too short to cover the CDR3 end, so that end is filled in from the germline J gene. The genes are TRBV20-1 and TRBJ2-1, with D possibly matching TRBD1 (6 bases). V was shortened by 2 bases and J by 5 bases, with 16 bases between the two germline ends. Germline V gives CDR1 DFQATT, CDR2 SNEGSKA (reference sequence). The CDR3 consists of 15 residues. CDR3 DNA (partial): TGCAGTGCTAGACTAAACAGGGTTGTGGACAATGAG. Translating it yields CSARLNRVVDNE. The entire CDR3 sequence reads CSARLNRVVDNEQFF.

This clone was found many times. The CDR3 is CASSVRTGGAEQYF. The sequenced part of the CDR3 DNA is TGTGCCAGCAGTGTGCGGACAGGGGGCGCCGAG. The chain recombines TRBV5-4 with TRBJ2-7, with 11 bases aligning to TRBD1. The read falls 3 residues short of the CDR3 end, and the missing part is taken from the germline J gene. The germline V gene has CDR1 SGHNT and CDR2 YYREEE (reference sequence). There are 14 residues in the CDR3. The J segment lost 6 bases and the V segment lost 5 bases, leaving 7 bases of the junction unmatched.

The CDR3 sequence: CASSPFDSNTEAFF. CDR3 DNA (partial): TGTGCCAGCTCACCTTTCGACAGCAACACTGAA. J is TRBJ1-1 and V is TRBV18, with D possibly being TRBD1 (5 bases). Read coverage stops 3 residues before the CDR3 terminus; the germline J gene supplies the remainder. The CDR3 covers 14 residues. The germline gives CDR1 KGHSH, CDR2 LQKENI. V shed 3 bases and J shed 2 bases, with 10 bases lying between them.

This clone was detected a few times. With the read ending 3 residues before the CDR3 end, the germline J gene is used to fill in that end. The genes are TRBV2 and TRBJ1-5, with 10 bases identical to TRBD1. The CDR3 length is 16 residues. V lost 7 bases, J lost 5 bases, and 11 bases stayed unmatched. Germline V CDR1 and CDR2: SNHLY, FYNNEI. CDR3 region: CASNPTGTGVHQPQHF. The part of the CDR3 DNA that was read is TGTGCCAGCAACCCCACGGGGACAGGGGTGCATCAGCCC.

The sample holds many counts of this clone. The CDR3 end lies 3 residues beyond the end of the read and is filled in from the germline J gene. This chain connects TRBV20-1 to TRBJ2-5, with TRBD2 identical over 10 bases. V shed 0 bases, J shed 2 bases, and the junction held 3 bases outside the gene matches. The CDR3 has 15 amino acids. Per the germline V gene, CDR1 is DFQATT and CDR2 is SNEGSKA (reference sequence). The sequenced CDR3 bases are TGCAGTGCTAGAGAAGGGACTAGCGTGCAAGAGACC. Encoded protein: CSAREGTSVQET. The whole CDR3 region reads CSAREGTSVQETQYF.

The sample holds many counts of this clone. The CDR3 extends 3 residues past the end of the read, so its final part is completed from the germline J gene. The J gene is TRBJ2-5, the V gene TRBV4-2; the match to TRBD2 covers 12 bases. Looked up from germline, CDR1 is LGHNA and CDR2 is YNFKEQ. The V segment lost 6 bases and the J segment 4 bases; nucleotides outside the gene matches: 9. The CDR3 covers 16 residues. The DNA read from the CDR3 is TGTGCCAGCAGAAATGGGCTGGGACTAGCGGGAGAGACC. Translating gives CASRNGLGLAGET. The whole CDR3 is CASRNGLGLAGETQYF.

This clone was observed a handful of times. The CDR3 end is not reached by the read, which stops 3 residues before it; the germline J gene fills it in. The V call is TRBV11-2, the J call TRBJ2-7; D may be TRBD1 (5 bases). The germline V gene has CDR1 SGHAT and CDR2 FQNNGV. CDR3 length equals 15 residues. V was cut by 0 bases and J by 4 bases, with 13 bases left in between. This CDR3 reads CASSLDPAGQYEQYF. The sequenced part of the CDR3 DNA is TGTGCCAGCAGCTTAGATCCGGCAGGACAATACGAG.

The sample holds many counts of this clone. The sequence runs out 3 residues before the end of the CDR3; the remainder is reconstructed from the germline J gene. V is TRBV13 and J is TRBJ1-4; D is uncertain. V shed 1 base and J shed 7 bases, with 4 bases lying between them. Germline CDR1 reads PRHDT; CDR2 reads FYEKMQ (reference sequence). CDR3 size: 12 residues. Incomplete CDR3 DNA: TGTGCCAGCAGCTTAGTCGGTGAAAAA. This translates into CASSLVGEK. The full CDR3 is CASSLVGEKLFF.

Remarks on this clone: The read is 3 residues too short to cover the CDR3 end, so that end is filled in from the germline J gene. This chain uses TRBV19 with TRBJ2-2; D is perhaps TRBD1 (6 bases). V was pared by 6 bases and J by 8 bases, with 13 bases between. There are 13 residues in the CDR3. Germline CDR1 and CDR2: LNHDA and SQIVND (reference sequence). CDR3 sequence: CASSYTTGGELFF. Incomplete CDR3 DNA: TGTGCCAGTAGCTATACCACAGGGGGGGAG.

This clone has at least ten counts. Read data end 3 residues before the CDR3 end; the end is taken from the germline J gene. The chain has TRBV6-1 and TRBJ1-5; 9 bases align to TRBD1. The germline V gene encodes CDR1 MNHNS and CDR2 SASEGT. The CDR3 is made up of 16 amino acids. J lost 4 bases, V lost 3 bases, and 7 bases had no gene match. The CDR3: CASSEDTGGPNQPQHF. The sequenced part of the CDR3 DNA is TGTGCCAGCAGTGAGGATACAGGGGGCCCGAATCAGCCC.

This clone was seen many times. This chain's CDR3 is CSADRQGRDGELFF. CDR3 DNA (partial): TGCAGTGCTGACCGACAGGGGAGAGACGGGGAG. The rearrangement uses TRBV20-1 and TRBJ2-2; 8 bases are shared with TRBD1. The sequence runs out 3 residues before the end of the CDR3; the remainder is reconstructed from the germline J gene. The CDR3 covers 14 residues. Germline trimming cut 5 bases from V and 7 bases from J; bases unmatched to any gene: 9. From germline, CDR1 is DFQATT and CDR2 SNEGSKA (reference sequence).

This clone was detected only a few times. Read coverage stops 3 residues before the CDR3 terminus; the germline J gene supplies the remainder. The V call is TRBV19, the J call TRBJ2-2; 13 bases agree with TRBD2. V dropped 4 bases and J dropped 5; count of bases not matched to a gene: 7. CDR3 length: 17 residues. Germline lookup yields CDR1 LNHDA and CDR2 SQIVND (reference sequence). The CDR3 sequence is CASSTRTSGRGTGELFF. CDR3 DNA, as far as it was read: TGTGCCAGTAGTACTCGGACTAGCGGGAGAGGGACCGGGGAG.

This clone is medium-sized within its sample. The read comes to an end 3 residues before the CDR3 does, leaving the germline J gene to fill in the end. The chain employs TRBV24-1 and TRBJ2-1, with 8 bases matching TRBD2. The V and J ends lost 3 bases and 2 bases, in that order; junction bases with no gene match: 2. This CDR3 region has 15 residues. The germline V gene encodes CDR1 KGHDR and CDR2 SFDVKD. CDR3 bases read: TGTGCCACCAGTGATCCGGGGGGGGCCTACAATGAG. Its translation is CATSDPGGAYNE. The CDR3, in full, reads CATSDPGGAYNEQFF.

This clone came up many times. The sequenced fragment ends 3 residues before the CDR3 boundary, so the rest is inferred from the germline J gene. The chain combines TRBV30 with TRBJ2-4; maybe TRBD1 (5 bases). The CDR3 is 15 amino acids. Germline CDR1 GTSNPN, CDR2 SVGIG (reference sequence). V lost 2 bases, J lost 0 bases, and 11 bases lay in between. The CDR3 reads CAWSTPDIAKNIQYF. Incomplete CDR3 DNA: TGTGCCTGGAGTACACCGGACATAGCCAAAAACATT.

This clone was observed many times. The read comes to an end 3 residues before the CDR3 does, leaving the germline J gene to fill in the end. This rearrangement joins TRBV7-2 to TRBJ2-1; TRBD1 aligns across 8 bases. After removal of 1 base from V and 7 bases from J, the junction contained 6 bases not matched to a gene. Germline values: CDR1 SGHTA, CDR2 FQGNSA. CDR3 length: 15 amino acids. Here the CDR3 reads CASSLGQGAWNEQFF. The sequenced CDR3 bases are TGTGCCAGCAGCTTAGGCCAGGGGGCCTGGAATGAG.

This clone was observed at least ten times. With the read ending 3 residues before the CDR3 end, the germline J gene is used to fill in that end. The rearrangement uses TRBV18 and TRBJ2-3, with 12 bases identical to TRBD2. V was pared by 1 base and J by 2 bases, with 4 bases of the junction left unmatched. CDR1 is KGHSH, CDR2 LQKENI, per germline. This CDR3 comprises 17 residues. The CDR3 is CASSPLGLAGFTDTQYF. The part of the CDR3 DNA that was read is TGTGCCAGCTCACCACTCGGACTAGCGGGGTTCACAGATACG. Using reference TRBV18 and TRBJ2-3 for the parts outside the CDR3, the full variable domain is NAGVMQNPRHLVRRRGQEARLRCSPMKGHSHVYWYRQLPEEGLKFMVYLQKENIIDESGMPKERFSAEFPKEGPSILRIQQVVRGDSAAYFCASSPLGLAGFTDTQYFGPGTRLTVL.

In this sample, this clone turned up many times. Read data end 3 residues before the CDR3 end; the end is taken from the germline J gene. The gene calls are TRBV29-1 and TRBJ2-2; D remains ambiguous. This CDR3 spans 12 amino acids. Germline V gene lookup returns CDR1 SQVTM and CDR2 ANQGSEA. V lost 5 bases and J 6 bases, leaving 10 bases between the germline ends. The CDR3 bases that were read are TGCAGCGTTCACAAATCATCCGGGGAG. Its protein product is CSVHKSSGE. The whole CDR3 sequence is CSVHKSSGELFF.

This clone was counted at least ten times. With the read ending 3 residues before the CDR3 end, the germline J gene is used to fill in that end. The chain combines TRBV15 with TRBJ2-2; 10 positions agree with TRBD1. The CDR3 consists of 19 residues. V shed 3 bases, J shed 4 bases, and the junction held 14 bases outside the gene matches. Germline V gives CDR1 LNHNV, CDR2 YYDKDF (reference sequence). The CDR3 here is CATSSWRDRGGFGTGELFF. The covered CDR3 bases are TGTGCCACCAGCAGCTGGAGGGACAGGGGTGGATTTGGCACCGGGGAG.

This clone was counted a few times. The observed sequence ends 3 residues before the CDR3 terminus, with the missing tail filled in from the germline J gene. J is TRBJ2-1 and V is TRBV7-9, with a possible D match to TRBD2 (6 bases). CDR3 length: 15 amino acids. V dropped 5 bases and J dropped 5 bases, with 16 bases sitting between them. Looked up from germline, CDR1 is SEHNR and CDR2 is FQNEAQ (reference sequence). This chain's CDR3 is CASSAAVGGNNEQFF. The sequenced CDR3 bases are TGTGCCAGCAGCGCCGCGGTCGGGGGAAACAATGAG.

This clone showed up just a few times. The read terminates 3 residues ahead of where the CDR3 ends, so the germline J gene completes it. The rearrangement uses TRBV20-1 and TRBJ2-1; 9 bases line up with TRBD2. CDR1 and CDR2 (germline): DFQATT, SNEGSKA (reference sequence). The CDR3 consists of 15 residues. Unmatched junction bases numbered 9, after V lost 0 bases and J lost 9 bases. The sequenced CDR3 bases are TGCAGTGCTAGAGAAAGGACTAGCGTTTTGAGTGAG. Its translation is CSARERTSVLSE. The full-length CDR3 reads as CSARERTSVLSEQFF.

This clone was counted at least ten times. The CDR3 goes on 3 residues after the read ends, and that part is filled in from the germline J gene. The V and J genes are TRBV19 and TRBJ1-5; the D gene is possibly TRBD1 (5 bases). This CDR3 has 13 amino acids. V was trimmed by 10 bases and J by 5 bases, leaving 15 bases between them. Looked up from germline, CDR1 is LNHDA and CDR2 is SQIVND (reference sequence). CDR3 in amino acids: CATSERGDQPQHF. The CDR3 DNA, read in part, is TGTGCCACCTCCGAACGGGGGGATCAGCCC. Drawing the rest from reference TRBV19 and TRBJ1-5, the complete variable domain is DGGITQSPKYLFRKEGQNVTLSCEQNLNHDAMYWYRQDPGQGLRLIYYSQIVNDFQKGDIAEGYSVSREKKESFPLTVTSAQKNPTAFYLCATSERGDQPQHFGDGTRLSIL.

This clone was recorded a few times. Coverage ceases 3 residues before the CDR3 finishes, and the germline J gene fills in the end. The rearrangement uses TRBV19 and TRBJ2-2; 7 nucleotides agree with TRBD2. This CDR3 has 14 residues. Germline-derived CDR1 and CDR2 are LNHDA and SQIVND (reference sequence). The ends lost 8 bases at V and 4 bases at J; junction bases unmatched: 7. The part of the CDR3 DNA that was read is TGTGCCAGTTGCCTGGGCGGGGGCACCGGGGAG. It encodes CASCLGGGTGE. The whole CDR3 region reads CASCLGGGTGELFF.